Detailed here is one T cell receptor (beta chain). 5'RACE template switching generated TCR cDNA, adding a universal primer site and UMIs. Via MiXCR, TCRdb re-called the 5' RACE reads, giving one row per CDR3 protein. The sample lists roughly 100,000 distinct CDR3 sequences, almost 9% occurring once. Losses at the gene ends were 1 base for V and 6 bases for J; bases not matched to a gene: 10. The CDR3 loop spans 16 amino acids. The germline CDR1 and CDR2 sequences are SGHDT and YYEEEE. The data derive from a study of T cells after yellow fever vaccination. The TCR originated in a man aged 18 to 30 who received the YFV17D yellow fever vaccine. The gene calls are TRBV5-6 and TRBJ1-5, with 7 bases fitting TRBD1. The sequencing here drew on CD8+ T cells not binding an NS4B(214-222) dextramer, sorted from PBMCs, taken roughly 14 days after the first yellow fever vaccination. The CDR3 DNA follows: TGTGCCAGCAGCTTGATTTGCAGGGGGTTGAGTCAGCCCCAGCATTTT. As protein: CASSLICRGLSQPQHF.